These 12 T cell receptor beta chains share one sample of origin, sequenced in a study of OX40 agonist ivuxolimab in advanced cancers. Clones were read by immunoSEQ multiplex PCR, and TCRdb kept only the in-frame ones, dropping some. The data contain approximately 89,000 clones, approximately 91% of them singletons. Sequenced here: CD4+ or CD8+ T cells sorted from blood, sampled in a trial of the OX40 agonist ivuxolimab. Every receptor here comes from an adult with an advanced solid tumor such as melanoma, head and neck, liver or kidney cancer.

The genes are TRBV10-3 and TRBJ2-7; 12 bases align to TRBD2. CDR3 size: 17 residues. Germline V lookup: CDR1 ENHRY, CDR2 SYGVKD. Trimming took 2 bases from V and 1 from J; bases not matched to a gene: 6. CDR3 amino acids: CAISEKPLAGGSYEQYF. The CDR3 DNA reads as TGTGCCATCAGTGAGAAGCCACTAGCGGGGGGTTCCTACGAGCAGTACTTC.

V is TRBV27 and J is TRBJ1-1; D gene ambiguous. This CDR3 is 14 amino acids long. V was cut by 3 bases and J by 4 bases, with 12 bases left in between. Germline assignment: CDR1 MNHEY and CDR2 SMNVEV (reference sequence). This CDR3 is CASSFYRIGTEAFF. CDR3 in DNA: TGTGCCAGCAGTTTTTATCGAATAGGCACTGAAGCTTTCTTT.

This chain connects TRBV4-3 to TRBJ2-4; no clear D gene. The CDR3 is made up of 16 amino acids. The germline V gene encodes CDR1 LGHNA and CDR2 YSLEER. V was cut by 0 bases and J by 2 bases, with 11 bases left in between. The CDR3 bases are TGCGCCAGCAGCCAAGATCTCCGAGAGACCAAAAACATTCAGTACTTC. This translates into CASSQDLRETKNIQYF.

The chain has TRBV19 and TRBJ1-1; no firm D call. Germline lookup yields CDR1 LNHDA and CDR2 SQIVND (reference sequence). The CDR3 extends over 12 amino acids. The V and J ends lost 7 bases and 1 base respectively, with 7 bases between them. As DNA, the CDR3 is TGTGCCAGTACCCGCGGGAACACTGAAGCTTTCTTT. Translated: CASTRGNTEAFF.

The chain couples TRBV6-1 to TRBJ2-7; D not resolved. Germline loops: CDR1 MNHNS, CDR2 SASEGT. The ends were cut back, 6 bases at V and 3 bases at J, with 6 bases in the middle. CDR3 length: 11 residues. This CDR3 reads CASSGNYEQYF. The CDR3 nucleotides are TGTGCCAGCAGCGGAAACTACGAGCAGTACTTC.

The rearrangement uses TRBV5-4 and TRBJ1-2; 8 nucleotides line up with TRBD1. V lost 4 bases, J lost 8 bases, and 13 bases stayed unmatched. Germline loops: CDR1 SGHNT, CDR2 YYREEE (reference sequence). The CDR3 is made up of 15 amino acids. The CDR3 loop is CASSPAGGASRGYTF. In DNA form, the CDR3 reads TGTGCCAGCAGCCCAGCAGGGGGCGCCTCCCGCGGCTACACCTTC.

The chain uses TRBV11-3 and TRBJ1-1; D uncertain. Trimming pared 2 bases from V and 1 base from J, leaving 5 bases between. CDR1 and CDR2 from the germline V gene are SGHNT and YENEEA. CDR3 size: 13 residues. CDR3 amino acids: CASSLQENTEAFF. As DNA, the CDR3 is TGTGCCAGCAGCTTACAGGAGAACACTGAAGCTTTCTTT. The full variable domain, its missing parts supplied by reference TRBV11-3 and TRBJ1-1, is EAGVVQSPRYKIIEKKQPVAFWCNPISGHNTLYWYLQNLGQGPELLIRYENEEAVDDSQLPKDRFSAERLKGVDSTLKIQPAELGDSAVYLCASSLQENTEAFFGQGTRLTVV.

The chain uses TRBV7-2 and TRBJ2-1; tentative D call: TRBD1 (5 bases). The CDR3 covers 12 residues. V lost 3 bases and J lost 7, with 7 bases in between. The germline V gene has CDR1 SGHTA and CDR2 FQGNSA. In DNA, the CDR3 is TGTGCCAGCAGCTTCAGGGTAAATGAGCAGTTCTTC. Translation gives CASSFRVNEQFF.

V usage is TRBV5-1 and J usage is TRBJ1-3; 12 bases align to TRBD1. V gave up 4 bases and J gave up 0 bases; unmatched junction bases: 14. Germline CDR1 is SGHRS and CDR2 is YFSETQ. This CDR3 comprises 20 residues. CDR3 amino acids: CASSPNRGTGGSSSGNTIYF. DNA for the CDR3: TGCGCCAGCAGCCCGAATAGGGGGACAGGGGGCTCGAGCTCTGGAAACACCATATATTTT.

This clone appeared once. The V gene is TRBV27, the J gene TRBJ2-5, with 7 bases that match TRBD1. The end of the DNA aligns better with TRBJ2-7, so the J call may be wrong. The V gene's germline CDR1 is MNHEY and CDR2 SMNVEV (reference sequence). The CDR3 runs 14 residues. CDR3 nucleotides: TGTGCCAGCGCCCGACAGGGAACTTCCTACGAGCAGTACTTC. Its translation: CASARQGTSYEQYF.

The J gene is TRBJ2-5, the V gene TRBV6-5, with TRBD1 identical over 9 bases. The end of the DNA fits TRBJ2-7 better, so the J call may be wrong. In germline, CDR1 is MNHEY, CDR2 SVGAGI. There are 15 residues in the CDR3. The CDR3, as DNA: TGTGCCAGCAGTTACTCGACAGGGGGGTTCCACGAGCAGTACTTC. It yields the protein CASSYSTGGFHEQYF.

The chain couples TRBV10-3 to TRBJ1-3; D gene ambiguous. CDR3 length: 11 residues. Trimming took off 10 bases at V and 1 base at J, with 5 bases between the two ends. Germline CDR1 is ENHRY and CDR2 is SYGVKD. Written as DNA, the CDR3 is TGTGCCACGGATTCTGGAAACACCATATATTTT. It encodes CATDSGNTIYF.